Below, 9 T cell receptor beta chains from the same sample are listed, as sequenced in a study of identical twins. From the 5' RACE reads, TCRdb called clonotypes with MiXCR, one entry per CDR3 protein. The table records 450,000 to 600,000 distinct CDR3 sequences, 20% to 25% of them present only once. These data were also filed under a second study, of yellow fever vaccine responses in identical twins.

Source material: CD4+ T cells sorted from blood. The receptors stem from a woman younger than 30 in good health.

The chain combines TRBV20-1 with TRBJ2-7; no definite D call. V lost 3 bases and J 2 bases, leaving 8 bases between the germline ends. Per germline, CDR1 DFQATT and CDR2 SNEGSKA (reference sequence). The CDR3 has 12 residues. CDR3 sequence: CSARSQTYEQYF. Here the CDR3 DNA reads TGCAGTGCTAGGTCCCAGACCTACGAGCAGTACTTC.

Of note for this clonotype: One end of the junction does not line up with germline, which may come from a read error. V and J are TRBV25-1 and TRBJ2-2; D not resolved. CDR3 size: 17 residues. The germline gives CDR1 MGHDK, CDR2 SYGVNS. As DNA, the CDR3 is TGTGCCAGCAGTGACACCATCGAACTCAGGAACCCCGGGGAGCTGTTTTTT. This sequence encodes CASSDTIELRNPGELFF. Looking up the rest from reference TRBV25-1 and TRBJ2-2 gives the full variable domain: EADIYQTPRYLVIGTGKKITLECSQTMGHDKMYWYQQDPGMELHLIHYSYGVNSTEKGDLSSESTVSRIRTEHFPLTLESARPSHTSQYLCASSDTIELRNPGELFFGEGSRLTVL.

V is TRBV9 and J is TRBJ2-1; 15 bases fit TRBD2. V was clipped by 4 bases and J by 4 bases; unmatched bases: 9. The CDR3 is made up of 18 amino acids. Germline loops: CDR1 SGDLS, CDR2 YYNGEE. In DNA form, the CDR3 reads TGTGCCAGCAGCCCAGGACTAGCGGGAGGGGACCGATACAATGAGCAGTTCTTC. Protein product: CASSPGLAGGDRYNEQFF.

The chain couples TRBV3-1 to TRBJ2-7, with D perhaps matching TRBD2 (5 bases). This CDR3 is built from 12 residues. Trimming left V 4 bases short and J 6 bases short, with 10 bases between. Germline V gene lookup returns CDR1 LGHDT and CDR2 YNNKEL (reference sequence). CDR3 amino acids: CASSPGIREQYF. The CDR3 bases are TGTGCCAGCAGCCCCGGGATCCGCGAGCAGTACTTC.

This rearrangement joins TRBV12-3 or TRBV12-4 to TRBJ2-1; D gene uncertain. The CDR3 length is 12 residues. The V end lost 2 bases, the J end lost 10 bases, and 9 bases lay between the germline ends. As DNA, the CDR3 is TGTGCCAGCAGTTTACACTTCAGGGAGCAGTTCTTC. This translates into CASSLHFREQFF.

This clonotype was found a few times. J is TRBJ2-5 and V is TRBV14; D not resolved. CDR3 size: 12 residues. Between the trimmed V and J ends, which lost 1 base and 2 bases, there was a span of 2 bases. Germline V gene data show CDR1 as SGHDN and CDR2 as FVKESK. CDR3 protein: CASSQAQETQYF. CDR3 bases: TGTGCCAGCAGCCAAGCACAAGAGACCCAGTACTTC.

The DNA of the CDR3 is TGTGCCAGCAGCCAAGAGGGACTAGCGGGAGAAGCAAATACGCAGTATTTT. The encoded protein is CASSQEGLAGEANTQYF. The V gene is TRBV4-2, the J gene TRBJ2-3; 14 bases fit TRBD2. The CDR3 runs to 17 residues. Germline V gene data show CDR1 as LGHNA and CDR2 as YNFKEQ. V gave up 0 bases and J gave up 7 bases; unmatched junction bases: 6.

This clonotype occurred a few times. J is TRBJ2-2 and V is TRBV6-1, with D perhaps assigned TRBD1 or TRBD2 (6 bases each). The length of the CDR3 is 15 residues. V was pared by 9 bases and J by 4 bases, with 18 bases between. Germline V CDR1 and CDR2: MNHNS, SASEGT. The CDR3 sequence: CASRTGGGTTGELFF. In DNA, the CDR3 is TGTGCCAGTCGCACCGGAGGGGGGACCACCGGGGAGCTGTTTTTT.

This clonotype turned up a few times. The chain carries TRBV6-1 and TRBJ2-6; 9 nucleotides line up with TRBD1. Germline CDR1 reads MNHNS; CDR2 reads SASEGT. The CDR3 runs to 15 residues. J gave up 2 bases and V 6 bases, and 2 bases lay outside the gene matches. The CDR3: CASRQGATGANVLTF. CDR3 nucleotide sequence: TGTGCCAGCAGACAGGGGGCGACTGGGGCCAACGTCCTGACTTTC.